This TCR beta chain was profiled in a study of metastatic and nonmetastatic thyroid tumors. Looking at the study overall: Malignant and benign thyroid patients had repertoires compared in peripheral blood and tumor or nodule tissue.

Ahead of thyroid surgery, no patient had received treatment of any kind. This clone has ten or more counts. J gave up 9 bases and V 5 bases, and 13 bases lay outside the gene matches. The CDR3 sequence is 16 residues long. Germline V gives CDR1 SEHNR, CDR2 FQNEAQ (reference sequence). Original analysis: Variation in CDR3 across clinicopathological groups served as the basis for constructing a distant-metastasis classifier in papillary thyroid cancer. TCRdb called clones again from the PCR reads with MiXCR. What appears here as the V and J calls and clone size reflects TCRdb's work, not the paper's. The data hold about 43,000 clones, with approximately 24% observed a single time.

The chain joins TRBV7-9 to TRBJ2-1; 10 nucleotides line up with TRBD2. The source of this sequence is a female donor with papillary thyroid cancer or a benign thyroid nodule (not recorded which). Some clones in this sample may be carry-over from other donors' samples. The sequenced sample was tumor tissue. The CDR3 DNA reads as TGTGCCAGCAGCCCCACCAACCAGCGGGAGGGCAGTGAGCAGTTCTTC. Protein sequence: CASSPTNQREGSEQFF. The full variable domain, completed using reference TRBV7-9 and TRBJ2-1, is DTGVSQNPRHKITKRGQNVTFRCDPISEHNRLYWYRQTLGQGPEFLTYFQNEAQLEKSRLLSDRFSAERPKGSFSTLEIQRTEQGDSAMYLCASSPTNQREGSEQFFGPGTRLTVL.